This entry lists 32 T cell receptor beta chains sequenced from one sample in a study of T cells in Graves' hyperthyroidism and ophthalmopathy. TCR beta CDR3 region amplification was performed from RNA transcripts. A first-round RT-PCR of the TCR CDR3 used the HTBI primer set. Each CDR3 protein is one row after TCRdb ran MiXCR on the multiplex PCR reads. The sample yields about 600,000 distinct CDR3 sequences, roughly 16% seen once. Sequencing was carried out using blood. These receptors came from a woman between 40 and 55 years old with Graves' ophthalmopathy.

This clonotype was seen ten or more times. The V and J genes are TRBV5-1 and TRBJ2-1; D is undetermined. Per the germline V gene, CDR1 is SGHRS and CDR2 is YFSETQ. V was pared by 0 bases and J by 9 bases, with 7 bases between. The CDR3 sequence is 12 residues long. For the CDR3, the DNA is TGCGCCAGCAGCTTGGCCTTCGGTGAGCAGTTCTTC. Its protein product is CASSLAFGEQFF. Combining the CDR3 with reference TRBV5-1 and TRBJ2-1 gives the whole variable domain KAGVTQTPRYLIKTRGQQVTLSCSPISGHRSVSWYQQTPGQGLQFLFEYFSETQRNKGNFPGRFSGRQFSNSRSEMNVSTLELGDSALYLCASSLAFGEQFFGPGTRLTVL.

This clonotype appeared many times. CDR3 nucleotides: TGTGCCAGCAGTGAAGCCTCGGGAAACACCATATATTTT. This encodes CASSEASGNTIYF. J is TRBJ1-3 and V is TRBV6-1; D is uncertain. The V gene lost 0 bases and the J gene lost 4 bases, with 4 bases spanning the gap. The CDR3 is made up of 13 amino acids. Germline V gene sequence: CDR1 MNHNS, CDR2 SASEGT.

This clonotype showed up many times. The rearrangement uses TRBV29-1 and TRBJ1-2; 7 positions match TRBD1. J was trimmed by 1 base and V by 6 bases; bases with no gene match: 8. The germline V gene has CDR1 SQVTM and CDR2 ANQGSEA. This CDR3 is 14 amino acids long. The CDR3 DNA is TGCAGCGTGAATGAACAGGGGTTTAACTATGGCTACACCTTC. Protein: CSVNEQGFNYGYTF.

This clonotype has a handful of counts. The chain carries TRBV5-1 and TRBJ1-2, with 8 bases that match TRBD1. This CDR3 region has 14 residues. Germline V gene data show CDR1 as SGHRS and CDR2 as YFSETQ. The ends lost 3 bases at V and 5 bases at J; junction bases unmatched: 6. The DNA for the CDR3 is TGCGCCAGCAGCTCCGGGACAGGTGAATATGGCTACACCTTC. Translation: CASSSGTGEYGYTF. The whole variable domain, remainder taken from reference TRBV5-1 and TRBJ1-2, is KAGVTQTPRYLIKTRGQQVTLSCSPISGHRSVSWYQQTPGQGLQFLFEYFSETQRNKGNFPGRFSGRQFSNSRSEMNVSTLELGDSALYLCASSSGTGEYGYTFGSGTRLTVV.

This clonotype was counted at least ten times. CDR3 sequence reads: CASNLLAGGSGELFF. CDR3 bases: TGTGCCAGCAACCTTCTAGCGGGAGGATCCGGGGAGCTGTTTTTT. The rearrangement uses TRBV6-1 and TRBJ2-2; TRBD2 aligns across 11 bases. V lost 7 bases and J lost 6; bases outside the gene matches: 7. This CDR3 comprises 15 residues. The germline CDR1 and CDR2 sequences are MNHNS and SASEGT.

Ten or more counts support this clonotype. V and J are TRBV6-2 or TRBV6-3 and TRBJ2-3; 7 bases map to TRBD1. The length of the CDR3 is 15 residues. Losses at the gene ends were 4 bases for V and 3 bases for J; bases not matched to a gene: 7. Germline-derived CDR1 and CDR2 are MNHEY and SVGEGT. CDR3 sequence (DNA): TGTGCCAGCAGTTTTATTGACAGGGCTACAGATACGCAGTATTTT. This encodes CASSFIDRATDTQYF.

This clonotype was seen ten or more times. The CDR3 bases are TGCGCCAGCGGGGACCCTAGCGGGAGTGGCACAGATACGCAGTATTTT. Its translation: CASGDPSGSGTDTQYF. This chain connects TRBV5-1 to TRBJ2-3; the match to TRBD2 covers 10 bases. The trim removed 7 bases at V and 1 base at J, leaving 9 bases unmatched. CDR1 is SGHRS, CDR2 YFSETQ, per germline. The CDR3 is 16 amino acids.

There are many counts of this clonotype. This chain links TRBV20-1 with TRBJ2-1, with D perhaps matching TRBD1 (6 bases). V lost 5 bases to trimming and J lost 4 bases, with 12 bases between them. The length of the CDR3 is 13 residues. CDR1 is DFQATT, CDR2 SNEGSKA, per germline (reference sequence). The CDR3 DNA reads TGCAGTGCTCAACAGGGCCCTTACAATGAGCAGTTCTTC. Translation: CSAQQGPYNEQFF.

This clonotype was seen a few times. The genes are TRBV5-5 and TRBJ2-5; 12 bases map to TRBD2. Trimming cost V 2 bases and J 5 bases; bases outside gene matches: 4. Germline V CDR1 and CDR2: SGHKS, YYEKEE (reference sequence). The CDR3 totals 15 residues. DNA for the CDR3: TGTGCCAGCAGCTTTCTAGCGGGGGGGCTTGAGACCCAGTACTTC. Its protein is CASSFLAGGLETQYF.

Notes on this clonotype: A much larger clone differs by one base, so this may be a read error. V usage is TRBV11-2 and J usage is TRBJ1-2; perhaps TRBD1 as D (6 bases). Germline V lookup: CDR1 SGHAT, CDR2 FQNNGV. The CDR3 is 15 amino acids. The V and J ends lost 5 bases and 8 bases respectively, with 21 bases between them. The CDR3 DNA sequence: TGTGCCAGCAGCCGAGCGGCGACGGTAGGACAGGGCTACACCTTC. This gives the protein CASSRAATVGQGYTF.

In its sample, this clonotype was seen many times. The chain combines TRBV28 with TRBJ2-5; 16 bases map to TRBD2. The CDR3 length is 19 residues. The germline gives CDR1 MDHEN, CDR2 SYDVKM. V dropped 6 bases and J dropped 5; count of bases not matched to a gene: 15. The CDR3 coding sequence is TGTGCCAGCAGATTCGAGGGACTAGCGGGAGGGCCGAGTTGGGAGACCCAGTACTTC. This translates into CASRFEGLAGGPSWETQYF. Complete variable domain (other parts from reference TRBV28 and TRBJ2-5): DVKVTQSSRYLVKRTGEKVFLECVQDMDHENMFWYRQDPGLGLRLIYFSYDVKMKEKGDIPEGYSVSREKKERFSLILESASTNQTSMYLCASRFEGLAGGPSWETQYFGPGTRLLVL.

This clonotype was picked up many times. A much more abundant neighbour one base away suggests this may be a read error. The CDR3 sequence is CASSLQAGTDTQYF. The CDR3 DNA is TGTGCCAGCAGCTTACAAGCGGGCACAGATACGCAGTATTTT. The chain recombines TRBV7-3 with TRBJ2-3, with D maybe TRBD2 (5 bases). Between the trimmed V and J ends, which lost 2 bases and 1 base, there was a span of 7 bases. The CDR3 runs 14 residues. The germline CDR1 and CDR2 sequences are SGHTA and FQGTGA. Full variable domain (outside the CDR3, taken from reference TRBV7-3 and TRBJ2-3): GAGVSQTPSNKVTEKGKYVELRCDPISGHTALYWYRQSLGQGPEFLIYFQGTGAADDSGLPNDRFFAVRPEGSVSTLKIQRTERGDSAVYLCASSLQAGTDTQYFGPGTRLTVL.

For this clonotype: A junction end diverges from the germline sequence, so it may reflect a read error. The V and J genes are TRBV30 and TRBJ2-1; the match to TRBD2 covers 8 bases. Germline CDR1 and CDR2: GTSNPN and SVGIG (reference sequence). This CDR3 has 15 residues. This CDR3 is CAWSVLAAGDNEQSF. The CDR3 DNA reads TGTGCCTGGAGTGTATTAGCAGCGGGAGACAATGAGCAGTCCTTC.

CDR3 nucleotides: TGTGCCATCAGCCGGGACTGGGCCTCCGATGAGCAGTTCTTC. Its translation is CAISRDWASDEQFF. This chain links TRBV10-3 with TRBJ2-1, with D perhaps TRBD2 (6 bases). This CDR3 has 14 amino acids. Trimming left V 6 bases short and J 8 bases short, with 17 bases between. Germline assignment: CDR1 ENHRY and CDR2 SYGVKD.

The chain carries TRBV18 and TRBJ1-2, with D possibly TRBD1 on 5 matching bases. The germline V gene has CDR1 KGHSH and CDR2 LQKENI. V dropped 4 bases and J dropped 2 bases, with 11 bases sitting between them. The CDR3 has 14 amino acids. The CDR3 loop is CASSRTRDNYGYTF. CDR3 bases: TGTGCCAGCTCACGAACCAGGGACAACTATGGCTACACCTTC. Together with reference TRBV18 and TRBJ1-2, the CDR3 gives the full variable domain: NAGVMQNPRHLVRRRGQEARLRCSPMKGHSHVYWYRQLPEEGLKFMVYLQKENIIDESGMPKERFSAEFPKEGPSILRIQQVVRGDSAAYFCASSRTRDNYGYTFGSGTRLTVV.

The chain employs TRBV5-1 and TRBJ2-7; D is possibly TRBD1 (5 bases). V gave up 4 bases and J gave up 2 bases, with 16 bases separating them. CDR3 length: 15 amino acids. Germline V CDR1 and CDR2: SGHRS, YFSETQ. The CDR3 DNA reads TGCGCCAGCAGCCCCGTAGTCGGACAAACCTACGAGCAGTACTTC. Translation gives CASSPVVGQTYEQYF.

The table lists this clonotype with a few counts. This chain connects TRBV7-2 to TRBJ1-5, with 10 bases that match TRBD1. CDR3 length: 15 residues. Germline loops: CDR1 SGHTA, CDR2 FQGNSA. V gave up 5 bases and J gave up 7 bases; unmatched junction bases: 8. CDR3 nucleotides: TGTGCCAGCAGCCTAGGGACAGGGGAAAGGCAGCCCCAGCATTTT. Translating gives CASSLGTGERQPQHF. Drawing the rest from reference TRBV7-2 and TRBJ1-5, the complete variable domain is GAGVSQSPSNKVTEKGKDVELRCDPISGHTALYWYRQSLGQGLEFLIYFQGNSAPDKSGLPSDRFSAERTGGSVSTLTIQRTQQEDSAVYLCASSLGTGERQPQHFGDGTRLSIL.

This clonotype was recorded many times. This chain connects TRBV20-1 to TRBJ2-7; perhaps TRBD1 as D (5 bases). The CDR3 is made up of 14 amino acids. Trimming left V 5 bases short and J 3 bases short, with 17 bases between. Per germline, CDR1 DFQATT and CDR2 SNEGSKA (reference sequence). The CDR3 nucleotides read TGCAGTGCTCACAAAAAGGGGCCCAACTACGAGCAGTACTTC. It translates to CSAHKKGPNYEQYF.

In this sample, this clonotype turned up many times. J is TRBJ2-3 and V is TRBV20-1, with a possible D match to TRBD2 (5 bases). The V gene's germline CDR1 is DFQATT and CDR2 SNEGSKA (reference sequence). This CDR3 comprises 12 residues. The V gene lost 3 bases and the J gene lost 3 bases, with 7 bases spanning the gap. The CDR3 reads CSASGGTDTQYF. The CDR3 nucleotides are TGCAGTGCTAGCGGCGGGACAGATACGCAGTATTTT.

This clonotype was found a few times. The CDR3 sequence is CASSFGTSGRGEQFF. In nucleotides, the CDR3 is TGTGCCAGCAGCTTCGGGACTAGCGGAAGGGGTGAGCAGTTCTTC. The gene calls are TRBV11-3 and TRBJ2-1, with 11 bases aligning to TRBD2. Germline V gives CDR1 SGHNT, CDR2 YENEEA. This CDR3 has 15 amino acids. V lost 3 bases and J lost 9; bases outside the gene matches: 7.

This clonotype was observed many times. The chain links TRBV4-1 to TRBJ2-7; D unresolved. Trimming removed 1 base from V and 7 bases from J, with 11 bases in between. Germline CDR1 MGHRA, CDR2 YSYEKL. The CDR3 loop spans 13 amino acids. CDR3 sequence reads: CASSQASPGEQYF. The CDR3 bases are TGCGCCAGCAGCCAAGCCTCTCCTGGGGAGCAGTACTTC.

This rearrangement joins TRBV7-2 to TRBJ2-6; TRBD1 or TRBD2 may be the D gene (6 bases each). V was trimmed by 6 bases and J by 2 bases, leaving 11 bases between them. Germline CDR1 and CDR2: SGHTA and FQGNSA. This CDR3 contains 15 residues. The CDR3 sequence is CASRVGGAGANVLTF. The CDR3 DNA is TGTGCCAGCAGGGTCGGGGGCGCTGGGGCCAACGTCCTGACTTTC.

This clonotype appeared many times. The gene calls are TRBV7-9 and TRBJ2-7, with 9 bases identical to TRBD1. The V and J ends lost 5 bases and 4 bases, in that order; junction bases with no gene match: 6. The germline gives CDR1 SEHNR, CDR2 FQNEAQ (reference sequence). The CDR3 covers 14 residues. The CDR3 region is CASSSGTGWYEQYF. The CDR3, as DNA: TGTGCCAGCAGCAGCGGGACAGGGTGGTACGAGCAGTACTTC.

CDR3 coding DNA: TGCAGCGCATGGGACGGCCCAAATCAGCCCCAGCATTTT. Translation: CSAWDGPNQPQHF. The genes are TRBV29-1 and TRBJ1-5, with a tentative D call TRBD1 (5 bases). Trimming left V 7 bases short and J 4 bases short, with 14 bases between. This CDR3 region has 13 residues. Germline CDR1 and CDR2: SQVTM and ANQGSEA. Supplemented by reference TRBV29-1 and TRBJ1-5, the full variable domain reads SAVISQKPSRDICQRGTSLTIQCQVDSQVTMMFWYRQQPGQSLTLIATANQGSEATYESGFVIDKFPISRPNLTFSTLTVSNMSPEDSSIYLCSAWDGPNQPQHFGDGTRLSIL.

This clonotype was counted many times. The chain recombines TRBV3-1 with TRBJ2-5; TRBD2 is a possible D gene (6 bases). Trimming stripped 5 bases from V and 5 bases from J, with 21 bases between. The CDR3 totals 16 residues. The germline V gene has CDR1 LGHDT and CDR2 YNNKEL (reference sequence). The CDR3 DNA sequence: TGTGCCAGCAGCGCTACCGCGGGATCGGGGAGTGAGACCCAGTACTTC. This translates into CASSATAGSGSETQYF.

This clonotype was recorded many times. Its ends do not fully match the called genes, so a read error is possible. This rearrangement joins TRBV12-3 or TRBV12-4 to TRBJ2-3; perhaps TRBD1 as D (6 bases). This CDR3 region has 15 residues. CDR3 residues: CASNLQGAGTDTQYF. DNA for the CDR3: TGTGCCAGCAATTTACAGGGTGCGGGCACAGATACGCAGTATTTT.

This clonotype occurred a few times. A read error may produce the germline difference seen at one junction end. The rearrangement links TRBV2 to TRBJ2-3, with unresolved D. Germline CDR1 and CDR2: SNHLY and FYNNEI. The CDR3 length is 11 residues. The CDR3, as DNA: TGTGCCGGCAGTGGAGCAGATACGCAGTATTTT. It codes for CAGSGADTQYF.

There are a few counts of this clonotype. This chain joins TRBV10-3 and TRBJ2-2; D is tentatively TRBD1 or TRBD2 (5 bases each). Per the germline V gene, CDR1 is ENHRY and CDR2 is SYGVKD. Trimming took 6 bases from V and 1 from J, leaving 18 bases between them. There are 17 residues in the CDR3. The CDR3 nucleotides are TGTGCCATCAGGGCTTTTCCCGGGACGGGGAACACCGGGGAGCTGTTTTTT. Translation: CAIRAFPGTGNTGELFF.

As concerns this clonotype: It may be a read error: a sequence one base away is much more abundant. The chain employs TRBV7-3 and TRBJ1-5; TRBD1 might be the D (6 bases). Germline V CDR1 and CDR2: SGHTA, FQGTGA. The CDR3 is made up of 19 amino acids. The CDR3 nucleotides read TGTACCAGCAGCTTAAGGCCGGACTCAGGGGTATGTTGCAATCAGCCCCAGCATTTT. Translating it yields CTSSLRPDSGVCCNQPQHF.

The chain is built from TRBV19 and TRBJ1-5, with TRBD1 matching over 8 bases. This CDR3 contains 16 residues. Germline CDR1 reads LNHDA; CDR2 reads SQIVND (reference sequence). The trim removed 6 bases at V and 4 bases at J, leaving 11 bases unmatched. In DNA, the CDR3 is TGTGCCAGTAGCCGCCCCAGGGGGCTTAATAATCAGCCCCAGCATTTT. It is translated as CASSRPRGLNNQPQHF.

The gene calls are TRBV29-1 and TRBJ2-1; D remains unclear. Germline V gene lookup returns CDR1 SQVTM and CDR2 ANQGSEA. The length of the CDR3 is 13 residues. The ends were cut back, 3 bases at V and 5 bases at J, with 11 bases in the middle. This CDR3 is CSVEGRFNNEQFF. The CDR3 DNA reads TGCAGCGTTGAGGGCAGGTTCAACAATGAGCAGTTCTTC.

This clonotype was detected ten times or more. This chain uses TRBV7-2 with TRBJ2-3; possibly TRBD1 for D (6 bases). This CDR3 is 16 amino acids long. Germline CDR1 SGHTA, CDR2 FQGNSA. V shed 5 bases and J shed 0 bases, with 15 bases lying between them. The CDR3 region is CASSPPGRGSTDTQYF. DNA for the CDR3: TGTGCCAGCAGCCCACCGGGCAGGGGCAGCACAGATACGCAGTATTTT.